This T cell receptor beta chain was retrieved from a study of blood T cell repertoires in COVID-19. Profiled with immunoSEQ multiplex PCR; TCRdb holds only in-frame clones, not every one. The table shows 240,000 or so clones, with around 86% occurring only once. This clone showed up just a few times. The V gene end was trimmed by 6 bases and the J gene end by 5 bases; junction bases not matched to a gene: 8. The CDR3 is made up of 14 amino acids. Germline assignment: CDR1 LNHNV and CDR2 YYDKDF (reference sequence). The TCR originated in a woman aged 40 to 50 with acute COVID-19. The specimen was PBMCs or T cells enriched from blood (not recorded which). The V gene is TRBV15, the J gene TRBJ2-7; 9 nucleotides agree with TRBD1. The CDR3 spells CATSLTGGEDEQYF. In DNA form, the CDR3 reads TGTGCCACCAGTTTAACAGGGGGCGAGGACGAGCAGTACTTC.